What follows are 27 T cell receptor beta chains derived from one specimen sequenced in a study of vaccination and CD4 T cells after COVID-19. Time point specified: late sampling 161 to 241 days after vaccination in a few convalescent patients. Treatment here: approximately 10-day PBMC culture with coronavirus spike peptide pools or control peptides (ViraFEST assay). Which antigens these TCRs recognize remains unknown. Cultured CD4+ T-cell DNA underwent Oncomine TCR Beta short-read sequencing. TCRdb re-derived calls from the PCR reads in MiXCR, one entry per CDR3 protein. The sample gives around 23,000 distinct CDR3 sequences, approximately 42% of which show up once; around 5.2% is in the top ten. The sample in question was CD4+ T cells from blood, cultured in vitro, obtained about 7 months after SARS-CoV-2 vaccination. Receptor source: a human donor who had recovered from COVID-19.

The CDR3, as DNA: TGTGCCAGCAGTTTACCGCCCGGACAGGGGGCTTATGGCTACACCTTC. As protein: CASSLPPGQGAYGYTF. The V gene is TRBV28, the J gene TRBJ1-2, with 11 bases aligning to TRBD1. Germline values: CDR1 MDHEN, CDR2 SYDVKM. V was clipped by 2 bases and J by 5 bases; unmatched bases: 7. The CDR3 spans 16 residues.

The chain has TRBV12-3 or TRBV12-4 and TRBJ2-5, with 8 bases fitting TRBD1. This CDR3 contains 16 residues. Losses at the gene ends were 5 bases for V and 2 bases for J; bases not matched to a gene: 10. This CDR3 reads CASSPRTGPIQETQYF. The CDR3 DNA sequence: TGTGCCAGCAGTCCCCGGACAGGGCCCATACAAGAGACCCAGTACTTC.

This clonotype turned up a few times. As DNA, the CDR3 is TGTGCCAGCAGTTTACGTGACGGGTTCGTTCAGCCCCAGCATTTT. It yields the protein CASSLRDGFVQPQHF. The chain links TRBV28 to TRBJ1-5; D gene unclear. The CDR3 extends over 15 amino acids. The germline CDR1 and CDR2 sequences are MDHEN and SYDVKM. V was shortened by 2 bases and J by 6 bases, with 14 bases between the two germline ends.

The chain couples TRBV20-1 to TRBJ2-5, with 11 bases that match TRBD2. The V gene's germline CDR1 is DFQATT and CDR2 SNEGSKA (reference sequence). V trimming: 5 bases; J trimming: 1 base; junction bases outside the gene matches: 12. The CDR3 is 17 amino acids. The CDR3 bases are TGCAGTGCTGGACACACCACCGGGACTAGCGGCCAAGAGACCCAGTACTTC. It translates to CSAGHTTGTSGQETQYF.

The chain recombines TRBV6-1 with TRBJ2-7; D is possibly TRBD2 (6 bases). In germline, CDR1 is MNHNS, CDR2 SASEGT. The CDR3 runs to 14 residues. V lost 6 bases and J lost 2, with 14 bases in between. The CDR3 loop is CASRHTGLTYEQYF. The CDR3 nucleotides are TGTGCCAGCAGACACACGGGACTCACCTACGAGCAGTACTTC.

The J gene is TRBJ1-3, the V gene TRBV15; D unresolved. The CDR3 is 16 amino acids. Per germline, CDR1 LNHNV and CDR2 YYDKDF (reference sequence). Trimming cost V 3 bases and J 0 bases, with 12 bases left between them. The CDR3 region is CATSRVIAGSGNTIYF. The DNA for the CDR3 is TGTGCCACCAGCAGGGTCATTGCCGGCTCTGGAAACACCATATATTTT.

V is TRBV12-3 or TRBV12-4 and J is TRBJ2-7, with 8 bases fitting TRBD1. The ends lost 5 bases at V and 4 bases at J; junction bases unmatched: 7. The CDR3 has 14 amino acids. CDR3 sequence reads: CASSLRQGWYEQYF. The CDR3 DNA is TGTGCCAGCAGTCTAAGACAGGGGTGGTACGAGCAGTACTTC.

The chain is built from TRBV28 and TRBJ2-7; unclear D gene. Germline assignment: CDR1 MDHEN and CDR2 SYDVKM. CDR3 length: 12 amino acids. V was shortened by 2 bases and J by 6 bases, with 8 bases between the two germline ends. The CDR3 protein is CASSLGVVEQYF. CDR3 bases: TGTGCCAGCAGTTTAGGGGTGGTCGAGCAGTACTTC.

This sequence joins TRBV28 and TRBJ2-3; 8 bases match TRBD2. Germline CDR1 is MDHEN and CDR2 is SYDVKM. The CDR3 runs 13 residues. The V segment lost 5 bases and the J segment 9 bases; nucleotides outside the gene matches: 7. The CDR3 reads CASSGSGDGTQYF. The CDR3 DNA follows: TGTGCCAGCAGTGGTAGCGGGGATGGAACGCAGTATTTT.

V usage is TRBV7-9 and J usage is TRBJ2-7, with TRBD2 matching 13 bases. CDR3 size: 16 residues. Germline V CDR1 and CDR2: SEHNR, FQNEAQ (reference sequence). Trimming took 5 bases from V and 4 from J; bases not matched to a gene: 8. In DNA, the CDR3 is TGTGCCAGCAGCCCCAGGACTAGCGGGAGACTGTACGAGCAGTACTTC. Its protein product is CASSPRTSGRLYEQYF. Combining the CDR3 with reference TRBV7-9 and TRBJ2-7 gives the whole variable domain DTGVSQNPRHKITKRGQNVTFRCDPISEHNRLYWYRQTLGQGPEFLTYFQNEAQLEKSRLLSDRFSAERPKGSFSTLEIQRTEQGDSAMYLCASSPRTSGRLYEQYFGPGTRLTVT.

The gene calls are TRBV20-1 and TRBJ1-1, with D perhaps matching TRBD1 (5 bases). There are 12 residues in the CDR3. CDR1 and CDR2 (germline): DFQATT, SNEGSKA (reference sequence). V was shortened by 5 bases and J by 6 bases, with 13 bases between the two germline ends. CDR3 coding DNA: TGCAGTGCTGGTGGGGGTGTAGCTGAAGCTTTCTTT. It translates to CSAGGGVAEAFF.

This clonotype was detected only a few times. The chain has TRBV20-1 and TRBJ1-5; no reliable D call. The CDR3 loop spans 14 amino acids. Germline assignment: CDR1 DFQATT and CDR2 SNEGSKA (reference sequence). Trimming pared 4 bases from V and 2 bases from J, leaving 12 bases between. This CDR3 is CSATNLNGNQPQHF. The CDR3 DNA reads TGCAGTGCTACTAACCTAAACGGCAATCAGCCCCAGCATTTT.

This clonotype was seen once. The genes are TRBV2 and TRBJ2-7; the D gene could be TRBD1 or TRBD2 (5 bases each). CDR1 is SNHLY and CDR2 is FYNNEI in the germline V gene. V lost 4 bases to trimming and J lost 0 bases, with 10 bases between them. This CDR3 has 14 residues. The DNA for the CDR3 is TGTGCCAGCAGTGGAAGTGGGGGCTCCTACGAGCAGTACTTC. Amino acid sequence: CASSGSGGSYEQYF. The whole variable domain, filled in from reference TRBV2 and TRBJ2-7, reads EPEVTQTPSHQVTQMGQEVILRCVPISNHLYFYWYRQILGQKVEFLVSFYNNEISEKSEIFDDQFSVERPDGSNFTLKIRSTKLEDSAMYFCASSGSGGSYEQYFGPGTRLTVT.

This sequence joins TRBV7-2 and TRBJ1-1; unclear D gene. CDR1 and CDR2 from the germline V gene are SGHTA and FQGNSA. CDR3 length: 14 amino acids. V was trimmed by 3 bases and J by 1 base, leaving 9 bases between them. CDR3 nucleotide sequence: TGTGCCAGCAGCTTGAGACGCCCGAACACTGAAGCTTTCTTT. Amino acids: CASSLRRPNTEAFF.

This clonotype was recorded a few times. The chain uses TRBV6-1 and TRBJ2-5; TRBD2 agrees at 16 bases. The CDR3 extends over 17 amino acids. J gave up 5 bases and V 6 bases, and 9 bases lay outside the gene matches. The germline V gene encodes CDR1 MNHNS and CDR2 SASEGT. CDR3 sequence: CASRLGLAGGPLETQYF. CDR3 in DNA: TGTGCCAGCAGATTGGGACTAGCGGGAGGGCCGTTGGAGACCCAGTACTTC.

In DNA form, the CDR3 reads TGCAGTGCTGGGACAGGGTCAGAGACCCAGTACTTC. Protein: CSAGTGSETQYF. The chain is built from TRBV20-1 and TRBJ2-5; 9 positions match TRBD1. The CDR3 sequence is 12 residues long. From germline, CDR1 is DFQATT and CDR2 SNEGSKA (reference sequence). Trimming removed 5 bases from V and 4 bases from J; junction bases left unmatched: 2.

V gene TRBV10-3 combines with J gene TRBJ2-7, with 9 bases lining up with TRBD1. This CDR3 region has 14 residues. The V segment lost 6 bases and the J segment 3 bases; nucleotides outside the gene matches: 6. Germline V lookup: CDR1 ENHRY, CDR2 SYGVKD. The CDR3 region has the DNA TGTGCCATCAGAGACGGGACAGGGAACTACGAGCAGTACTTC. Translated: CAIRDGTGNYEQYF.

The table lists this clonotype with a count of one. The gene calls are TRBV28 and TRBJ2-3, with a tentative D call TRBD1 (5 bases). Trimming took 6 bases from V and 2 from J, leaving 9 bases between them. This CDR3 spans 13 amino acids. Germline V gene data show CDR1 as MDHEN and CDR2 as SYDVKM. This chain's CDR3 is CASRGVFTDTQYF. The DNA of the CDR3 is TGTGCCAGCAGAGGGGTATTCACAGATACGCAGTATTTT.

This clonotype was seen only a few times. The gene calls are TRBV20-1 and TRBJ2-3; 8 bases are shared with TRBD1. The V gene's germline CDR1 is DFQATT and CDR2 SNEGSKA (reference sequence). The V segment lost 5 bases and the J segment 4 bases; nucleotides outside the gene matches: 5. The CDR3 spans 13 residues. Written as DNA, the CDR3 is TGCAGTGCTGCCGGGACAGGTTCAGATACGCAGTATTTT. As protein: CSAAGTGSDTQYF.

This clonotype turned up a few times. The chain couples TRBV19 to TRBJ2-3, with 8 bases fitting TRBD2. Germline lookup yields CDR1 LNHDA and CDR2 SQIVND (reference sequence). The V and J ends lost 6 bases and 4 bases, in that order; junction bases with no gene match: 0. The CDR3 is 12 amino acids. The CDR3, as DNA: TGTGCCAGTAGGGGACTAGCAGATACGCAGTATTTT. Translation gives CASRGLADTQYF. Variable domain in full (rest from reference TRBV19 and TRBJ2-3): DGGITQSPKYLFRKEGQNVTLSCEQNLNHDAMYWYRQDPGQGLRLIYYSQIVNDFQKGDIAEGYSVSREKKESFPLTVTSAQKNPTAFYLCASRGLADTQYFGPGTRLTVL.

The sample holds a few counts of this clonotype. This chain links TRBV7-3 with TRBJ1-5; TRBD1 aligns across 7 bases. The CDR3 sequence is 21 residues long. CDR1 and CDR2 (germline): SGHTA, FQGTGA. J gave up 0 bases and V 2 bases, and 19 bases lay outside the gene matches. The CDR3 DNA reads TGTGCCAGCAGCTTAGAAAGTGGACAGGACGACCAAGGCCATAGCAATCAGCCCCAGCATTTT. Amino acid sequence: CASSLESGQDDQGHSNQPQHF.

The J gene is TRBJ2-5, the V gene TRBV10-3; TRBD1 might be the D (6 bases). This CDR3 has 16 amino acids. V shed 8 bases and J shed 1 base, with 20 bases lying between them. The germline CDR1 and CDR2 sequences are ENHRY and SYGVKD. The CDR3 sequence is CAIGSGTSNTQETQYF. Here the CDR3 DNA reads TGTGCCATCGGATCCGGGACAAGCAACACCCAAGAGACCCAGTACTTC.

The chain couples TRBV6-1 to TRBJ2-1; D may be TRBD1 (6 bases). The CDR3 spans 13 residues. CDR1 MNHNS and CDR2 SASEGT come from the germline V gene. V lost 5 bases and J lost 8, with 13 bases in between. In DNA, the CDR3 is TGTGCCAGCAGTCTACAGGGCTGGGATGAGCAGTTCTTC. Translating gives CASSLQGWDEQFF.

This chain uses TRBV2 with TRBJ2-7; D gene unclear. The CDR3 loop spans 11 amino acids. Germline V gene lookup returns CDR1 SNHLY and CDR2 FYNNEI. V was shortened by 7 bases and J by 5 bases, with 9 bases between the two germline ends. The CDR3: CASIQLHEQYF. The CDR3 DNA reads TGTGCCAGCATTCAGTTGCACGAGCAGTACTTC. Drawing the rest from reference TRBV2 and TRBJ2-7, the complete variable domain is EPEVTQTPSHQVTQMGQEVILRCVPISNHLYFYWYRQILGQKVEFLVSFYNNEISEKSEIFDDQFSVERPDGSNFTLKIRSTKLEDSAMYFCASIQLHEQYFGPGTRLTVT.

This CDR3 is CASSPTGIADTQYF. CDR3 nucleotides: TGTGCCAGCAGCCCTACGGGAATTGCAGATACGCAGTATTTT. This rearrangement joins TRBV7-2 to TRBJ2-3, with a possible D match to TRBD2 (5 bases). CDR3 size: 14 residues. Germline CDR1 is SGHTA and CDR2 is FQGNSA. Trimming took 5 bases from V and 4 from J, leaving 13 bases between them.

This clonotype was seen only a few times. J is TRBJ2-2 and V is TRBV7-9; D ambiguous. Germline V gene data show CDR1 as SEHNR and CDR2 as FQNEAQ (reference sequence). This CDR3 has 13 amino acids. The ends were cut back, 2 bases at V and 5 bases at J, with 6 bases in the middle. The CDR3 DNA reads as TGTGCCAGCAGCTTACTAGTTACCGGGGAGCTGTTTTTT. It specifies CASSLLVTGELFF.

The chain employs TRBV7-9 and TRBJ2-3; no clear D gene. Germline CDR1 reads SEHNR; CDR2 reads FQNEAQ (reference sequence). V was cut by 0 bases and J by 2 bases, with 9 bases left in between. The CDR3 contains 15 residues. For the CDR3, the DNA is TGTGCCAGCAGCTTAGCCACGGACCACACAGATACGCAGTATTTT. This encodes CASSLATDHTDTQYF.